One and the same sample provided the 14 T cell receptor beta chains below, sequenced in a study of blood T cell repertoires in COVID-19. Assay: immunoSEQ multiplex PCR; the TCRdb copy retains only in-frame clones and omits some. The table has some 200,000 clones, 83% seen once. Source material: peripheral blood. These receptors were taken from a woman aged 25 to 39 with COVID-19, enrolled during active disease.

The CDR3 region is CASSPLATGSDTQYF. Here the CDR3 DNA reads TGTGCCAGCAGCCCCCTCGCGACAGGGTCAGATACGCAGTATTTT. V is TRBV7-6 and J is TRBJ2-3, with 7 bases lining up with TRBD1. V lost 5 bases and J lost 4; bases outside the gene matches: 9. CDR1 is SGHVS, CDR2 FNYEAQ, per germline. CDR3 length: 15 amino acids. Variable domain in full (rest from reference TRBV7-6 and TRBJ2-3): GAGVSQSPRYKVTKRGQDVALRCDPISGHVSLYWYRQALGQGPEFLTYFNYEAQQDKSGLPNDRFSAERPEGSISTLTIQRTEQRDSAMYRCASSPLATGSDTQYFGPGTRLTVL.

The V gene is TRBV19, the J gene TRBJ2-3; possible D gene TRBD1, 5 bases. CDR1 is LNHDA and CDR2 is SQIVND in the germline V gene (reference sequence). The CDR3 covers 15 residues. V was shortened by 3 bases and J by 1 base, with 11 bases between the two germline ends. The CDR3 sequence: CASSIPQGGTDTQYF. CDR3 bases: TGTGCCAGTAGTATTCCCCAGGGTGGCACAGATACGCAGTATTTT.

The V and J genes are TRBV5-5 and TRBJ1-5, with TRBD1 matching over 9 bases. The CDR3 contains 16 residues. The V segment lost 4 bases and the J segment 4 bases; nucleotides outside the gene matches: 9. Per germline, CDR1 SGHKS and CDR2 YYEKEE (reference sequence). Written as DNA, the CDR3 is TGTGCCAGCAGCCTATTCGCCGGGACAGGGAATCAGCCCCAGCATTTT. As protein: CASSLFAGTGNQPQHF.

The gene calls are TRBV28 and TRBJ2-2, with D perhaps TRBD2 (6 bases). Germline-derived CDR1 and CDR2 are MDHEN and SYDVKM. V lost 6 bases and J 3 bases, leaving 11 bases between the germline ends. This CDR3 has 14 amino acids. CDR3 DNA sequence: TGTGCCAGCAGCCTCCCGGGGGACACCGGGGAGCTGTTTTTT. This translates into CASSLPGDTGELFF.

The rearrangement uses TRBV6-5 and TRBJ2-2, with no clear D. CDR1 and CDR2 (germline): MNHEY, SVGAGI. The CDR3 covers 13 residues. V was cut by 2 bases and J by 3 bases, with 4 bases left in between. CDR3: CASSYPDTGELFF. DNA for the CDR3: TGTGCCAGCAGTTACCCGGACACCGGGGAGCTGTTTTTT.

The J gene is TRBJ1-2, the V gene TRBV5-1, with 7 positions matching TRBD1. The CDR3 is 14 amino acids. Germline assignment: CDR1 SGHRS and CDR2 YFSETQ. Trimming took 2 bases from V and 5 from J; bases not matched to a gene: 6. CDR3 in DNA: TGCGCCAGCAGCTTTACAGGGGCAGGATATGGCTACACCTTC. Residues: CASSFTGAGYGYTF.

V and J are TRBV9 and TRBJ1-2, with TRBD1 identical over 8 bases. Per the germline V gene, CDR1 is SGDLS and CDR2 is YYNGEE. This CDR3 is 15 amino acids long. J lost 4 bases, V lost 0 bases, and 5 bases had no gene match. In nucleotides, the CDR3 is TGTGCCAGCAGCGTAGCTACAGGACAGGGCTATGGCTACACCTTC. Its protein product is CASSVATGQGYGYTF.

The chain links TRBV2 to TRBJ2-3; D is possibly TRBD2 (5 bases). Germline V lookup: CDR1 SNHLY, CDR2 FYNNEI. Deletions cut 7 bases from V and 4 bases from J, with 15 bases between. This CDR3 contains 14 residues. The CDR3 nucleotides are TGTGCCAGCACTCCGTGGTTAGCGTCAGATACGCAGTATTTT. As protein: CASTPWLASDTQYF. The complete variable domain, with remaining parts taken from reference TRBV2 and TRBJ2-3, reads EPEVTQTPSHQVTQMGQEVILRCVPISNHLYFYWYRQILGQKVEFLVSFYNNEISEKSEIFDDQFSVERPDGSNFTLKIRSTKLEDSAMYFCASTPWLASDTQYFGPGTRLTVL.

This chain connects TRBV6-5 to TRBJ1-1; a weak D match, TRBD1 (5 bases). The CDR3 extends over 16 amino acids. The V gene's germline CDR1 is MNHEY and CDR2 SVGAGI. Trimming left V 0 bases short and J 9 bases short, with 20 bases between. The CDR3 DNA reads as TGTGCCAGCAGTTACTCAAGACAGCCCAGTCCGACCCAAGCTTTCTTT. Its translation: CASSYSRQPSPTQAFF.

The rearrangement links TRBV5-5 to TRBJ2-7; TRBD1 might be the D (5 bases). The CDR3 has 17 amino acids. Germline-derived CDR1 and CDR2 are SGHKS and YYEKEE (reference sequence). Trimming shortened V by 0 bases and J by 6 bases, and 22 bases separated the two germline ends. CDR3 region: CASSLAGFQGEGGEQYF. Written as DNA, the CDR3 is TGTGCCAGCAGCTTGGCCGGATTTCAGGGTGAAGGTGGCGAGCAGTACTTC.

The chain combines TRBV4-3 with TRBJ2-3; TRBD2 aligns across 10 bases. V was clipped by 3 bases and J by 3 bases; unmatched bases: 9. This CDR3 is 17 amino acids long. Germline V lookup: CDR1 LGHNA, CDR2 YSLEER. As DNA, the CDR3 is TGCGCCAGCAGCCAGGACCACCGGACTAGCGGAACAGATACGCAGTATTTT. Residues: CASSQDHRTSGTDTQYF.

The chain employs TRBV5-4 and TRBJ2-5, with a tentative D call TRBD1 (6 bases). CDR1 and CDR2 from the germline V gene are SGHNT and YYREEE (reference sequence). The CDR3 totals 15 residues. V shed 0 bases and J shed 2 bases, with 11 bases lying between them. CDR3 nucleotide sequence: TGTGCCAGCAGCTTGGGGCAGGGGAAACAAGAGACCCAGTACTTC. Translated: CASSLGQGKQETQYF.

Only a few counts were recorded for this clone. This chain connects TRBV11-2 to TRBJ2-5, with 9 positions matching TRBD1. V dropped 2 bases and J dropped 4; count of bases not matched to a gene: 8. The CDR3 has 16 amino acids. Germline V gene data show CDR1 as SGHAT and CDR2 as FQNNGV. The DNA of the CDR3 is TGTGCCAGCAGCTTATTTCGGACAGGGGAAGGAGAGACCCAGTACTTC. It specifies CASSLFRTGEGETQYF.

The gene calls are TRBV6-5 and TRBJ2-1; a possible D gene is TRBD2 (5 bases). In germline, CDR1 is MNHEY, CDR2 SVGAGI. V lost 6 bases and J 6 bases, leaving 15 bases between the germline ends. The CDR3 is 14 amino acids. Here the CDR3 DNA reads TGTGCCAGCAGAACCCTAGGACTGATCAATGAGCAGTTCTTC. Translated: CASRTLGLINEQFF.